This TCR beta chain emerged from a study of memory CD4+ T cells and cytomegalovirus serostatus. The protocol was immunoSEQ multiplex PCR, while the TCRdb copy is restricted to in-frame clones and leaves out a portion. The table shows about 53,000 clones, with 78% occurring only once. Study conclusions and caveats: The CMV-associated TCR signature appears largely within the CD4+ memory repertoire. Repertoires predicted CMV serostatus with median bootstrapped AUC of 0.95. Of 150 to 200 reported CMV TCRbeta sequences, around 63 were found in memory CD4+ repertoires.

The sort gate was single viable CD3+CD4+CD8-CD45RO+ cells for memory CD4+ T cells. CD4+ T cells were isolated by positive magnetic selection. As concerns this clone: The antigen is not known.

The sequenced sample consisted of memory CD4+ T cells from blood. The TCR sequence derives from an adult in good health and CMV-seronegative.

The CDR3 protein is CASSVFGNTIYF. In DNA form, the CDR3 reads TGTGCCAGCAGTGTGTTCGGAAACACCATATATTTT. The rearrangement uses TRBV6-6 and TRBJ1-3; D gene ambiguous. V lost 5 bases and J 4 bases, leaving 6 bases between the germline ends. Germline values: CDR1 MNHNY, CDR2 SVGAGI (reference sequence). The CDR3 covers 12 residues.